Listed here are 24 T cell receptor beta chains from one sample, sequenced in a study of T cells after posttransplantation cyclophosphamide. Clones were sequenced by immunoSEQ multiplex PCR, and TCRdb holds only the in-frame ones, with some missing. The sample has more than 50,000 clones; roughly 84% are singletons. Sequencing was performed on PBMCs. These TCRs come from a man aged 25-45 years with a blood cancer, CMV-positive, and with a related stem cell donor.

The CDR3, as DNA: TGTGCCAGCAGCGCCTGGCGCGGGGGTGGAGTCTCCTACGAGCAGTACTTC. It codes for CASSAWRGGGVSYEQYF. The chain carries TRBV7-9 and TRBJ2-7, with 7 bases fitting TRBD2. The V segment lost 5 bases and the J segment 0 bases; nucleotides outside the gene matches: 13. The CDR3 spans 17 residues. From germline, CDR1 is SEHNR and CDR2 FQNEAQ (reference sequence). Combining the CDR3 with reference TRBV7-9 and TRBJ2-7 gives the whole variable domain DTGVSQNPRHKITKRGQNVTFRCDPISEHNRLYWYRQTLGQGPEFLTYFQNEAQLEKSRLLSDRFSAERPKGSFSTLEIQRTEQGDSAMYLCASSAWRGGGVSYEQYFGPGTRLTVT.

This sequence joins TRBV6-5 and TRBJ2-1; D is ambiguous. V lost 0 bases and J lost 8, with 14 bases in between. The germline V gene has CDR1 MNHEY and CDR2 SVGAGI. This CDR3 has 15 amino acids. Here the CDR3 reads CASSYSGRSFDEQFF. Here the CDR3 DNA reads TGTGCCAGCAGTTACTCGGGTCGGAGTTTCGATGAGCAGTTCTTC.

The chain joins TRBV5-1 to TRBJ2-2; TRBD2 matches 7 bases. CDR1 SGHRS and CDR2 YFSETQ come from the germline V gene. The CDR3 loop spans 15 amino acids. J was trimmed by 4 bases and V by 6 bases; bases with no gene match: 9. CDR3 nucleotides: TGCGCCAGCATGGGCGGGAGCGGGATCACCGGGGAGCTGTTTTTT. Translation: CASMGGSGITGELFF.

This clone appeared a few times. DNA for the CDR3: TGTGCCAGCAACTTCCTAGCGGGAGGGTACAATGAGCAGTTCTTC. Translating it yields CASNFLAGGYNEQFF. The rearrangement links TRBV6-6 to TRBJ2-1, with TRBD2 matching 12 bases. The CDR3 covers 15 residues. CDR1 is MNHNY, CDR2 SVGAGI, per germline (reference sequence). The V gene end was trimmed by 7 bases and the J gene end by 4 bases; junction bases not matched to a gene: 5.

This clone was seen a few times. The rearrangement links TRBV6-1 to TRBJ1-1; 8 bases map to TRBD1. Looked up from germline, CDR1 is MNHNS and CDR2 is SASEGT. The V and J ends lost 8 bases and 8 bases, in that order; junction bases with no gene match: 10. The CDR3 has 13 amino acids. The CDR3 DNA reads as TGTGCCAGCTCATGGGACAGGCGAAGGGAAGCTTTCTTT. Its protein is CASSWDRRREAFF.

This clone was seen a few times. The rearrangement links TRBV6-6 to TRBJ2-7; 7 bases are shared with TRBD2. J gave up 1 base and V 8 bases, and 5 bases lay outside the gene matches. The CDR3 is made up of 13 amino acids. Germline V gene lookup returns CDR1 MNHNY and CDR2 SVGAGI (reference sequence). The CDR3 bases are TGTGCCAGCGGCCGGGAGGAATCCTACGAGCAGTACTTC. It codes for CASGREESYEQYF.

This clone has more than one count but fewer than ten. This sequence joins TRBV11-3 and TRBJ1-1, with 7 nucleotides matching TRBD1. Germline V CDR1 and CDR2: SGHNT, YENEEA. This CDR3 spans 13 amino acids. With 6 bases clipped from V and 4 bases from J, the junction kept 5 bases outside the gene matches. The CDR3 reads CASRYRGVTEAFF. CDR3 sequence (DNA): TGTGCCAGCAGATACAGGGGCGTCACTGAAGCTTTCTTT.

The V gene is TRBV5-1, the J gene TRBJ2-1; no firm D call. The CDR3 sequence is 14 residues long. V dropped 4 bases and J dropped 0 bases, with 8 bases sitting between them. The germline V gene has CDR1 SGHRS and CDR2 YFSETQ. The CDR3 sequence: CASSPASSYNEQFF. CDR3 DNA sequence: TGCGCCAGCAGCCCAGCGAGCTCCTACAATGAGCAGTTCTTC.

This clone was seen just once. The chain joins TRBV4-1 to TRBJ1-4; TRBD1 matches 8 bases. The V and J ends lost 1 base and 7 bases, in that order; junction bases with no gene match: 8. The CDR3 extends over 16 amino acids. The germline V gene encodes CDR1 MGHRA and CDR2 YSYEKL. CDR3 loop: CASSQGRWTGIEKLFF. The CDR3 DNA sequence: TGCGCCAGCAGCCAAGGCAGGTGGACAGGGATTGAAAAACTGTTTTTT.

The genes are TRBV21-1 and TRBJ2-3; the table calls TRBD1, which could not be checked here. TRBV21-1 counts as a pseudogene. The CDR3 length is 16 residues. The CDR3 loop is CASSKRSGDEADTQYF. DNA of the CDR3: TGTGCCAGCAGCAAACGGTCAGGGGACGAAGCAGATACGCAGTATTTT.

The chain combines TRBV2 with TRBJ2-5; 9 bases are a match to TRBD1. The CDR3 is made up of 14 amino acids. The V gene end was trimmed by 3 bases and the J gene end by 4 bases; junction bases not matched to a gene: 3. The germline V gene has CDR1 SNHLY and CDR2 FYNNEI. The CDR3 nucleotides are TGTGCCAGCAGTGAGGGACAGGGATTAGAGACCCAGTACTTC. Encoded protein: CASSEGQGLETQYF.

The chain links TRBV13 to TRBJ2-7; tentatively, D is TRBD2 (5 bases). Germline CDR1 and CDR2: PRHDT and FYEKMQ (reference sequence). The V end was cut by 5 bases, the J end by 0 bases, with 11 bases between. The CDR3 loop spans 14 amino acids. The CDR3 spells CASSTPAGSYEQYF. CDR3 nucleotides: TGTGCCAGCAGCACCCCCGCGGGCTCCTACGAGCAGTACTTC.

The chain recombines TRBV4-2 with TRBJ2-2; TRBD2 is a possible D gene (6 bases). The CDR3 is made up of 17 amino acids. Germline CDR1 and CDR2: LGHNA and YNFKEQ. V lost 4 bases and J lost 3, with 18 bases in between. The CDR3 here is CASSRGVAARDTGELFF. As DNA, the CDR3 is TGTGCCAGCAGCCGAGGGGTAGCGGCCAGGGACACCGGGGAGCTGTTTTTT.

The genes are TRBV9 and TRBJ1-1; TRBD1 matches at 8 bases. The CDR3 contains 18 residues. V shed 0 bases, J shed 5 bases, and the junction held 15 bases outside the gene matches. The germline gives CDR1 SGDLS, CDR2 YYNGEE. CDR3 residues: CASSVATGTGSRSTEAFF. As DNA, the CDR3 is TGTGCCAGCAGCGTAGCTACGGGGACAGGATCCAGGAGTACTGAAGCTTTCTTT.

The rearrangement joins TRBV11-2 to TRBJ1-2; TRBD1 might be the D (5 bases). Germline V gene lookup returns CDR1 SGHAT and CDR2 FQNNGV. V was shortened by 0 bases and J by 8 bases, with 16 bases between the two germline ends. There are 15 residues in the CDR3. The CDR3 loop reads CASSLDIRQLEGYTF. CDR3 sequence (DNA): TGTGCCAGCAGCTTAGATATCAGACAGCTGGAGGGCTACACCTTC.

The rearrangement uses TRBV7-6 and TRBJ2-7; 11 bases fit TRBD2. In germline, CDR1 is SGHVS, CDR2 FNYEAQ. The CDR3 length is 16 residues. V was clipped by 5 bases and J by 2 bases; unmatched bases: 8. DNA for the CDR3: TGTGCCAGCAGCCCCGGGACTAGCGGTAACCCCTACGAGCAGTACTTC. This sequence encodes CASSPGTSGNPYEQYF. Using reference TRBV7-6 and TRBJ2-7 for the parts outside the CDR3, the full variable domain is GAGVSQSPRYKVTKRGQDVALRCDPISGHVSLYWYRQALGQGPEFLTYFNYEAQQDKSGLPNDRFSAERPEGSISTLTIQRTEQRDSAMYRCASSPGTSGNPYEQYFGPGTRLTVT.

The chain recombines TRBV27 with TRBJ2-2; perhaps TRBD2 as D (6 bases). The CDR3 has 18 amino acids. V was clipped by 1 base and J by 3 bases, with 18 bases between them. Germline V gene lookup returns CDR1 MNHEY and CDR2 SMNVEV (reference sequence). This CDR3 reads CASSLYGSRRVDTGELFF. CDR3 in DNA: TGTGCCAGCAGTTTATACGGGAGTAGGAGAGTCGACACCGGGGAGCTGTTTTTT.

The V and J genes are TRBV19 and TRBJ2-7; D may be TRBD2 (5 bases). The V end was cut by 5 bases, the J end by 3 bases, with 17 bases between. Germline V CDR1 and CDR2: LNHDA, SQIVND (reference sequence). There are 15 residues in the CDR3. In DNA form, the CDR3 reads TGTGCCAGTAGTGCCAGCGGAACTCTATTCTACGAGCAGTACTTC. It codes for CASSASGTLFYEQYF.

The chain combines TRBV4-1 with TRBJ2-1, with TRBD2 matching 8 bases. The CDR3 covers 17 residues. The V gene's germline CDR1 is MGHRA and CDR2 YSYEKL. V was clipped by 0 bases and J by 2 bases; unmatched bases: 6. As DNA, the CDR3 is TGCGCCAGCAGCCAAGATCGTCCGGGAGGGACCTACAATGAGCAGTTCTTC. Its protein is CASSQDRPGGTYNEQFF.

The CDR3 here is CASSEAGDYTDTQYF. For the CDR3, the DNA is TGTGCCAGCAGTGAAGCGGGAGATTACACAGATACGCAGTATTTT. The J gene is TRBJ2-3, the V gene TRBV6-1; TRBD2 is a possible D gene (5 bases). The CDR3 is made up of 15 amino acids. V was pared by 0 bases and J by 2 bases, with 9 bases between. Germline CDR1 is MNHNS and CDR2 is SASEGT.

The rearrangement links TRBV7-2 to TRBJ2-7; the match to TRBD2 covers 13 bases. In germline, CDR1 is SGHTA, CDR2 FQGNSA. The CDR3 has 15 amino acids. Trimming at V came to 5 bases and at J to 4 bases, leaving 5 bases not matched to a gene. The CDR3 DNA follows: TGTGCCAGCAGCGCGGGACTAGCGGGACTTTACGAGCAGTACTTC. Protein: CASSAGLAGLYEQYF.

This sequence joins TRBV4-2 and TRBJ2-3, with 13 bases identical to TRBD2. Germline lookup yields CDR1 LGHNA and CDR2 YNFKEQ. V dropped 4 bases and J dropped 2; count of bases not matched to a gene: 6. The CDR3 totals 17 residues. The DNA for the CDR3 is TGTGCCAGCAGCCCAAGACTAGCGGGAGGTCTCACAGATACGCAGTATTTT. Amino acids: CASSPRLAGGLTDTQYF.

The genes are TRBV9 and TRBJ2-7; the D gene is possibly TRBD1 (7 bases). Per germline, CDR1 SGDLS and CDR2 YYNGEE. V lost 4 bases, J lost 4 bases, and 15 bases lay in between. The CDR3 contains 14 residues. The CDR3, as DNA: TGTGCCAGCAGCCTCCAGGGGGGTTCGTACGAGCAGTACTTC. Encoded protein: CASSLQGGSYEQYF.

The chain links TRBV10-2 to TRBJ2-2, with 13 nucleotides matching TRBD2. The CDR3 is made up of 15 amino acids. The germline gives CDR1 WSHSY, CDR2 SAAADI. V shed 6 bases and J 6 bases; nucleotides not matched to a gene: 4. CDR3 region: CASSLTSGRAGELFF. The CDR3 DNA follows: TGCGCCAGCAGCCTTACTAGCGGGAGGGCCGGGGAGCTGTTTTTT.